The 10 T cell receptor beta chains below come from one sample, sequenced in a study of blood T cell repertoires in COVID-19. Sequencing used immunoSEQ multiplex PCR; TCRdb keeps in-frame clones, though not all of them. This sample has roughly 230,000 clones, with roughly 88% found just once. Sequencing was done on a sample of peripheral blood. The receptors here all came from a human donor in a cohort sampled during active COVID-19.

V gene TRBV10-3 combines with J gene TRBJ1-1; 8 nucleotides agree with TRBD1. CDR1 and CDR2 from the germline V gene are ENHRY and SYGVKD. Trimming removed 4 bases from V and 0 bases from J; junction bases left unmatched: 7. This CDR3 has 16 amino acids. The CDR3 DNA reads TGTGCCATCAGTGTGACACAGGGGGGCCTGAACACTGAAGCTTTCTTT. This gives the protein CAISVTQGGLNTEAFF.

This chain connects TRBV5-8 to TRBJ2-6; possibly TRBD2 for D (5 bases). This CDR3 is 18 amino acids long. Trimming cost V 0 bases and J 7 bases, with 20 bases left between them. Germline lookup yields CDR1 SGHTS and CDR2 YDEGEE. CDR3 in amino acids: CASSLAGEWEGSANVLTF. CDR3 nucleotide sequence: TGTGCCAGCAGCTTGGCCGGGGAATGGGAAGGGAGCGCCAACGTCCTGACTTTC.

The chain has TRBV4-1 and TRBJ1-2, with 7 nucleotides matching TRBD1. Germline CDR1 is MGHRA and CDR2 is YSYEKL. After removal of 6 bases from V and 4 bases from J, the junction contained 5 bases not matched to a gene. This CDR3 contains 13 residues. CDR3 in amino acids: CASSPGQAYGYTF. The CDR3 coding sequence is TGCGCCAGCAGTCCCGGACAGGCCTATGGCTACACCTTC.

This chain uses TRBV7-8 with TRBJ1-4, with TRBD1 matching over 7 bases. The V gene end was trimmed by 1 base and the J gene end by 2 bases; junction bases not matched to a gene: 1. The length of the CDR3 is 15 residues. Looked up from germline, CDR1 is SGHVS and CDR2 is FQNEAQ. CDR3 residues: CASSLEGGTNEKLFF. CDR3 DNA sequence: TGTGCCAGCAGCTTAGAAGGGGGCACTAATGAAAAACTGTTTTTT.

The chain is built from TRBV28 and TRBJ1-1; D perhaps matches TRBD1 (6 bases). V lost 10 bases to trimming and J lost 1 base, with 13 bases between them. Germline V gives CDR1 MDHEN, CDR2 SYDVKM. The CDR3 extends over 13 amino acids. The CDR3 DNA reads as TGTGCCATTCGCAGGGGTACGAACACTGAAGCTTTCTTT. It is translated as CAIRRGTNTEAFF.

The rearrangement uses TRBV5-6 and TRBJ1-2; TRBD1 matches at 8 bases. The junction had 10 bases not matched to a gene; V was cut back by 2 bases and J by 7 bases. The CDR3 loop spans 15 amino acids. Germline CDR1 and CDR2: SGHDT and YYEEEE. The CDR3 nucleotides read TGTGCCAGCAGCTTTCTGCCTCAGGGGGCGAGTGGCTACACCTTC. This encodes CASSFLPQGASGYTF.

This chain uses TRBV5-6 with TRBJ1-1, with a possible D match to TRBD1 (6 bases). The germline V gene has CDR1 SGHDT and CDR2 YYEEEE. V shed 1 base and J shed 1 base, with 14 bases lying between them. The CDR3 is made up of 16 amino acids. CDR3 nucleotide sequence: TGTGCCAGCAGCTTGCAGGGGTGGGGAGAGAACACTGAAGCTTTCTTT. Translated: CASSLQGWGENTEAFF.

This clone was found a few times. The rearrangement links TRBV19 to TRBJ2-1, with 10 bases that match TRBD2. With V trimmed by 2 bases and J by 6 bases, 4 bases remained unmatched. This CDR3 comprises 15 residues. The germline V gene has CDR1 LNHDA and CDR2 SQIVND (reference sequence). The CDR3 nucleotides read TGTGCCAGTAGTATATTAGCGGGAGGTGGCAATGAGCAGTTCTTC. Protein sequence: CASSILAGGGNEQFF.

The CDR3 loop is CASRQGESPLHF. For the CDR3, the DNA is TGTGCCAGCAGGCAGGGGGAGTCACCCCTCCACTTT. The chain carries TRBV6-5 and TRBJ1-6, with TRBD1 matching 7 bases. CDR1 and CDR2 from the germline V gene are MNHEY and SVGAGI. The CDR3 is made up of 12 amino acids. Unmatched junction bases numbered 3, after V lost 6 bases and J lost 10 bases.

The CDR3, as DNA: TGCGCCAGCAGCTTTGGAGGGGGCGCTGGAGGCTACACCTTC. It codes for CASSFGGGAGGYTF. V is TRBV5-1 and J is TRBJ1-2; 7 bases line up with TRBD1. The CDR3 runs to 14 residues. Trimming took 2 bases from V and 8 from J; bases not matched to a gene: 9. Germline CDR1 SGHRS, CDR2 YFSETQ.